The present T cell receptor beta chain was sequenced within a study of T-cell memory formation after mild COVID-19. Between the trimmed V and J ends, which lost 4 bases and 3 bases, there was a span of 14 bases. This CDR3 is 14 amino acids long. Germline-derived CDR1 and CDR2 are SGHRS and YFSETQ. The table lists this clonotype with many counts. TCRdb re-derived calls from the 5' RACE reads in MiXCR, one entry per CDR3 protein. The repertoire consists of roughly 89,000 distinct CDR3 sequences, with about 13% occurring once and the leading ten covering roughly a quarter. The sequenced sample was PBMCs or a T cell subset sorted from them (not recorded which). This TCR was sampled from an adult woman who had mild COVID-19 (a few samples of this study predate the infection). Cell type and time point are not known. The gene calls are TRBV5-1 and TRBJ2-7; D is perhaps TRBD1 (6 bases). In nucleotides, the CDR3 is TGCGCCAGCAGCCAGGACAGCTACCTCTACGAGCAGTACTTC. Residues: CASSQDSYLYEQYF.